Each of the 3 T cell receptor beta chains below was sequenced from the same sample in a study of T-cell reconstitution after alpha-beta-depleted transplantation in children. As it was prepared, the TCRbeta library received unique molecular identifiers. Via MiXCR, TCRdb re-called the PCR reads, giving one row per CDR3 protein. The sample gives 280,000 or so distinct CDR3 sequences, around a tenth of which show up once; roughly a quarter is in the top ten. The sample consisted of peripheral blood, taken 180 days after TCRalphabeta/CD19-depleted stem cell transplant. The source is a male patient under 10 years old who had a stem cell transplant for chronic granulomatous disease, so the T cells may come from the graft donor.

This clonotype came up many times. The chain couples TRBV12-3 or TRBV12-4 to TRBJ2-3; D unclear. The CDR3 is made up of 12 amino acids. Deletions cut 4 bases from V and 8 bases from J, with 10 bases between. CDR3: CASSSPGGTQYF. In nucleotides, the CDR3 is TGTGCCAGCAGTTCGCCCGGCGGTACGCAGTATTTT.

The sample holds many counts of this clonotype. The V gene is TRBV5-5, the J gene TRBJ1-3, with TRBD1 as a possible D gene (6 bases). This CDR3 has 16 residues. V was trimmed by 5 bases and J by 0 bases, leaving 15 bases between them. From germline, CDR1 is SGHKS and CDR2 YYEKEE (reference sequence). The CDR3 loop reads CASRGGVLSSGNTIYF. The CDR3 region has the DNA TGTGCCAGCAGAGGGGGAGTTTTGAGCTCTGGAAACACCATATATTTT.

This clonotype was detected many times. The chain combines TRBV7-2 with TRBJ1-2; a possible D gene is TRBD1 (5 bases). The ends were cut back, 4 bases at V and 4 bases at J, with 7 bases in the middle. The germline gives CDR1 SGHTA, CDR2 FQGNSA. CDR3 size: 12 residues. The CDR3: CASSSTVYGYTF. CDR3 in DNA: TGTGCCAGCAGCTCGACAGTCTATGGCTACACCTTC.